The 27 T cell receptor beta chains given below trace back to one sample, sequenced in a study of blood T cell repertoires in COVID-19. TCRdb's copy holds only in-frame clones and misses some; the assay was immunoSEQ multiplex PCR. Of some 150,000 clones listed, roughly 82% are singletons. The specimen was peripheral blood. All receptors derive from a woman in her forties or fifties with acute or convalescent COVID-19.

The chain uses TRBV27 and TRBJ1-6; 8 bases are a match to TRBD1. Germline V lookup: CDR1 MNHEY, CDR2 SMNVEV (reference sequence). V was clipped by 7 bases and J by 9 bases; unmatched bases: 11. CDR3 length equals 15 residues. This CDR3 reads CASTSPDRGGSPLHF. Here the CDR3 DNA reads TGTGCCAGCACCTCCCCCGACAGGGGTGGTTCACCCCTCCACTTT.

The rearrangement links TRBV10-3 to TRBJ1-1, with TRBD1 as a possible D gene (6 bases). Trimming stripped 10 bases from V and 0 bases from J, with 21 bases between. The length of the CDR3 is 16 residues. CDR1 ENHRY and CDR2 SYGVKD come from the germline V gene. This CDR3 reads CATTMGANPMNTEAFF. In DNA form, the CDR3 reads TGTGCCACCACAATGGGGGCGAATCCCATGAACACTGAAGCTTTCTTT.

The rearrangement uses TRBV7-9 and TRBJ1-4, with 9 nucleotides matching TRBD1. V shed 4 bases, J shed 7 bases, and the junction held 4 bases outside the gene matches. Germline values: CDR1 SEHNR, CDR2 FQNEAQ (reference sequence). This CDR3 is built from 14 residues. The chain's CDR3 is CASSSGQGPEKLFF. As DNA, the CDR3 is TGTGCCAGCAGCTCGGGACAGGGCCCTGAAAAACTGTTTTTT.

This chain joins TRBV6-5 and TRBJ2-7; 7 bases agree with TRBD1. Looked up from germline, CDR1 is MNHEY and CDR2 is SVGAGI. The CDR3 is made up of 14 amino acids. V dropped 5 bases and J dropped 5; count of bases not matched to a gene: 9. CDR3: CASSRENRGHEQYF. CDR3 bases: TGTGCCAGCAGTCGAGAAAACAGGGGCCACGAGCAGTACTTC.

The chain carries TRBV5-6 and TRBJ2-5; 9 bases agree with TRBD1. Germline V gene lookup returns CDR1 SGHDT and CDR2 YYEEEE. This CDR3 is built from 14 residues. J gave up 3 bases and V 2 bases, and 2 bases lay outside the gene matches. The chain's CDR3 is CASSFGTGKETQYF. As DNA, the CDR3 is TGTGCCAGCAGCTTCGGGACAGGGAAAGAGACCCAGTACTTC.

Here the CDR3 DNA reads TGTGCCACCCAGGGAAGCGGGAGTTACAATGAGCAGTTCTTC. It is translated as CATQGSGSYNEQFF. V gene TRBV10-3 combines with J gene TRBJ2-1; 8 bases match TRBD2. The CDR3 spans 14 residues. The junction had 9 bases not matched to a gene; V was cut back by 10 bases and J by 4 bases. Germline CDR1 reads ENHRY; CDR2 reads SYGVKD.

The chain links TRBV5-6 to TRBJ1-1, with D maybe TRBD1 (5 bases). The CDR3 is made up of 15 amino acids. Trimming took off 0 bases at V and 6 bases at J, with 15 bases between the two ends. From germline, CDR1 is SGHDT and CDR2 YYEEEE. The CDR3 sequence: CASSLGWQGKAEAFF. CDR3 sequence (DNA): TGTGCCAGCAGCTTGGGGTGGCAGGGAAAGGCTGAAGCTTTCTTT.

The chain joins TRBV4-2 to TRBJ2-7, with 8 bases that match TRBD1. Germline trimming cut 0 bases from V and 7 bases from J; bases unmatched to any gene: 8. This CDR3 contains 15 residues. Per germline, CDR1 LGHNA and CDR2 YNFKEQ. CDR3 sequence: CASSQDFGRGREQYF. For the CDR3, the DNA is TGTGCCAGCAGCCAAGATTTTGGCAGGGGGCGGGAGCAGTACTTC.

The V and J genes are TRBV6-2 or TRBV6-3 and TRBJ2-2; no firm D call. V was pared by 2 bases and J by 4 bases, with 8 bases between. CDR3 length equals 14 residues. In germline, CDR1 is MNHEY, CDR2 SVGEGT. The CDR3 DNA reads TGTGCCAGCAGTTACGCTAGTGTCACCGGGGAGCTGTTTTTT. Protein product: CASSYASVTGELFF.

This clone was detected once. This chain joins TRBV3-1 (or the pseudogene TRBV3-2) and TRBJ2-3, with a possible D match to TRBD1 (9 bases). Germline-derived CDR1 and CDR2 are LGHDT and YNNKEL (reference sequence). The V and J ends lost 3 bases and 1 base respectively, with 32 bases between them. The CDR3 totals 22 residues. CDR3 in amino acids: CASSQGPGQGTLAEPRTDTQYF. The CDR3 DNA sequence: TGTGCCAGCAGCCAGGGACCCGGACAGGGGACACTAGCGGAGCCTCGCACAGATACGCAGTATTTT.

The chain joins TRBV11-2 to TRBJ2-7, with 8 bases aligning to TRBD1. Germline V gene sequence: CDR1 SGHAT, CDR2 FQNNGV. The CDR3 is made up of 14 amino acids. Trimming at V came to 2 bases and at J to 6 bases, leaving 6 bases not matched to a gene. The CDR3 bases are TGTGCCAGCAGCTTAAACAGGGGGTCTGGCGAGCAGTACTTC. Translating gives CASSLNRGSGEQYF.

The chain combines TRBV6-2 or TRBV6-3 with TRBJ1-5, with D possibly matching TRBD1 (5 bases). The CDR3 runs to 14 residues. The ends were cut back, 6 bases at V and 5 bases at J, with 14 bases in the middle. Germline V gene sequence: CDR1 MNHEY, CDR2 SVGEGT. DNA for the CDR3: TGTGCCAGCAGCCAGTCCAGGGAGGATCAGCCCCAGCATTTT. Translating gives CASSQSREDQPQHF.

The rearrangement joins TRBV7-2 to TRBJ1-4; no reliable D call. The CDR3 spans 13 residues. Germline assignment: CDR1 SGHTA and CDR2 FQGNSA. The V end lost 5 bases, the J end lost 7 bases, and 11 bases lay between the germline ends. CDR3 residues: CASSPRPGEKLFF. The CDR3 region has the DNA TGTGCCAGCAGCCCTAGGCCGGGTGAAAAACTGTTTTTT.

This sequence joins TRBV7-2 and TRBJ2-2, with D maybe TRBD2 (5 bases). The CDR3 covers 14 residues. Trimming removed 5 bases at V and 8 bases at J, with 15 bases between. Germline CDR1 is SGHTA and CDR2 is FQGNSA. The CDR3 DNA reads as TGTGCCAGCAGCCCAGAAGCGGCGACGGGGGAGCTGTTTTTT. Amino acid sequence: CASSPEAATGELFF.

The chain links TRBV4-3 to TRBJ1-2; weak D call: TRBD1 (6 bases). The CDR3 runs to 14 residues. Looked up from germline, CDR1 is LGHNA and CDR2 is YSLEER. Trimming removed 0 bases from V and 6 bases from J, with 11 bases in between. The CDR3 region has the DNA TGCGCCAGCAGCCAAGATATTGGGGGCAATGGCTACACCTTC. As protein: CASSQDIGGNGYTF.

The chain carries TRBV10-3 and TRBJ1-5, with 10 positions matching TRBD1. The length of the CDR3 is 15 residues. Losses at the gene ends were 5 bases for V and 8 bases for J; bases not matched to a gene: 9. CDR1 is ENHRY, CDR2 SYGVKD, per germline. The CDR3 bases are TGTGCCATCAGTCAAGGACAGGGGGTCGGGGAGCCCCAGCATTTT. It codes for CAISQGQGVGEPQHF.

V usage is TRBV10-2 and J usage is TRBJ2-5, with 10 bases matching TRBD2. The CDR3 covers 16 residues. Trimming took 0 bases from V and 1 from J; bases not matched to a gene: 2. Germline values: CDR1 WSHSY, CDR2 SAAADI. The CDR3 nucleotides are TGCGCCAGCAGTGAGTCGGTAGCGGGGGGCCAAGAGACCCAGTACTTC. This sequence encodes CASSESVAGGQETQYF.

V gene TRBV20-1 combines with J gene TRBJ2-7; the D gene is possibly TRBD1 (6 bases). Germline CDR1 is DFQATT and CDR2 is SNEGSKA (reference sequence). This CDR3 comprises 13 residues. V was pared by 3 bases and J by 5 bases, with 14 bases between. This chain's CDR3 is CSASTAGDHEQYF. The DNA of the CDR3 is TGCAGTGCTAGTACGGCAGGGGACCACGAGCAGTACTTC.

The genes are TRBV11-2 and TRBJ1-4; D unresolved. The germline CDR1 and CDR2 sequences are SGHAT and FQNNGV. Trimming pared 5 bases from V and 3 bases from J, leaving 13 bases between. The CDR3 is made up of 15 amino acids. The CDR3 sequence: CASSRPGVANEKLFF. Written as DNA, the CDR3 is TGTGCCAGCAGCCGACCGGGAGTAGCTAATGAAAAACTGTTTTTT. Filled out from reference TRBV11-2 and TRBJ1-4, the complete variable domain reads EAGVAQSPRYKIIEKRQSVAFWCNPISGHATLYWYQQILGQGPKLLIQFQNNGVVDDSQLPKDRFSAERLKGVDSTLKIQPAKLEDSAVYLCASSRPGVANEKLFFGSGTQLSVL.

This rearrangement joins TRBV6-5 to TRBJ1-1; TRBD1 is a possible D gene (5 bases). The CDR3 consists of 16 residues. From germline, CDR1 is MNHEY and CDR2 SVGAGI. The germline V and J ends were trimmed by 2 bases and 4 bases, with 17 bases remaining between them. The CDR3 sequence is CASSYEVGRGLTEAFF. CDR3 sequence (DNA): TGTGCCAGCAGTTACGAGGTAGGGAGGGGCCTCACTGAAGCTTTCTTT.

The gene calls are TRBV12-5 and TRBJ1-1; a possible D gene is TRBD1 (6 bases). The germline V and J ends were trimmed by 0 bases and 0 bases, with 11 bases remaining between them. Per germline, CDR1 LGHNT and CDR2 FRNRAP. The CDR3 runs 16 residues. CDR3 region: CASGLVTGEMNTEAFF. CDR3 sequence (DNA): TGTGCTAGTGGTTTGGTGACAGGAGAAATGAACACTGAAGCTTTCTTT.

V and J are TRBV2 and TRBJ2-5; the match to TRBD1 covers 10 bases. V lost 5 bases, J lost 0 bases, and 15 bases stayed unmatched. CDR3 length: 19 amino acids. From germline, CDR1 is SNHLY and CDR2 FYNNEI. The CDR3 sequence: CASSTGTGDIPPYQETQYF. The CDR3 coding sequence is TGTGCCAGCAGTACCGGGACAGGGGATATTCCACCGTACCAAGAGACCCAGTACTTC.

The chain combines TRBV5-1 with TRBJ2-3, with D maybe TRBD2 (6 bases). The CDR3 contains 16 residues. Trimming shortened V by 3 bases and J by 1 base, and 15 bases separated the two germline ends. CDR1 SGHRS and CDR2 YFSETQ come from the germline V gene. The CDR3 loop is CASSSIPGLGTDTQYF. In DNA, the CDR3 is TGCGCCAGCAGCTCGATACCGGGACTGGGCACAGATACGCAGTATTTT.

V gene TRBV10-1 combines with J gene TRBJ1-1, with 10 bases that match TRBD1. Germline-derived CDR1 and CDR2 are WNHNN and SYGVQD (reference sequence). This CDR3 contains 17 residues. J lost 2 bases, V lost 6 bases, and 12 bases had no gene match. CDR3 loop: CASREVDRGPANTEAFF. CDR3 sequence (DNA): TGCGCCAGCAGGGAAGTAGACAGGGGGCCAGCCAACACTGAAGCTTTCTTT.

This clone has only a few counts. The rearrangement uses TRBV29-1 and TRBJ2-7; 10 bases match TRBD1. V dropped 4 bases and J dropped 4; count of bases not matched to a gene: 1. Per germline, CDR1 SQVTM and CDR2 ANQGSEA. The CDR3 loop spans 12 amino acids. CDR3: CSVGGQGYEQYF. The CDR3 DNA reads TGCAGCGTTGGGGGACAGGGGTACGAGCAGTACTTC.

The rearrangement links TRBV5-5 to TRBJ1-2, with 8 bases fitting TRBD1. The ends lost 4 bases at V and 8 bases at J; junction bases unmatched: 10. The V gene's germline CDR1 is SGHKS and CDR2 YYEKEE (reference sequence). The CDR3 has 14 amino acids. CDR3 DNA sequence: TGTGCCAGCAGCCAGGACAGGGTTTCTAGGGGCTACACCTTC. As protein: CASSQDRVSRGYTF.

The CDR3 reads CASSFEGVALHF. CDR3 in DNA: TGTGCCAGCAGTTTCGAGGGGGTCGCCCTCCACTTT. The J gene is TRBJ1-6, the V gene TRBV12-3 or TRBV12-4, with D possibly matching TRBD1 (6 bases). With 3 bases removed from V and 14 bases from J, the gap between germline ends came to 11 bases. The CDR3 length is 12 residues.